This TCR beta chain was obtained from a study of CD4 T cell repertoires in COVID-19 (dated by TCRdb to 2020 to 2022). In terms of the full investigation: To analyze cross-reactivity, the CFSE-low cells were expanded with IL-2 for roughly ten days and then labeled again and restimulated with spike proteins from other coronaviruses. The study characterized naturally processed CD4+ T cell responses to SARS-CoV-2 spike and nucleoprotein in COVID-19-recovered individuals, using TCR Vbeta sequencing to assess clonal composition. In three recovered individuals, the TCR Vbeta repertoire of SARS-CoV-2-reactive T cells was analyzed at the subset level. The research as a whole found: Several of the most expanded SARS-CoV-2-reactive clonotypes were present in two or all three memory subsets, which suggests intraclonal diversification. Between about 6.5 and 27% of SARS-CoV-2 clonotypes were also found in SARS-CoV and/or HKU1 spike-stimulated secondary cultures, consistent with cross-reactivity.

From V the trimming removes 3 bases and from J it removes 7 bases, while the gene matches leave 7 bases of the junction unaccounted for. The CDR3 sequence holds 14 residues, the cysteine and phenylalanine included. CDR3 DNA is the only sequence kept; it has 42 bases, read in frame from the first base. From a lookup of the germline V gene, CDR1 and CDR2 are KGHDR and SFDVKD. Reading the label with the study, this specimen's time point is: sample from a COVID-19-recovered individual after infection. The donors were patients who had gone through COVID-19 ranging from mild to severe and had recovered. Uncultured memory T cell samples were sequenced directly after ex vivo isolation. CD4+ total memory, central memory, effector memory and circulating T follicular helper cells were isolated from peripheral blood mononuclear cells. Library preparation employed the immunoSEQ multiplex PCR assay. The authors' analysis ran thus. To quantify how much the repertoires of different subsets overlapped, the Chao-Jaccard similarity index was used along with counts of shared clonotypes. In its TCRdb copy, this immuneACCESS table keeps in-frame sequences only and misses some clones. Where compared with another copy, unresolved V genes explain less than half of these, and the others have no known cause. The V and J calls and clone size come from that table; D and trimming were worked out from the DNA. The sample records about 75,000 clones, about 80% of which are singletons. Jointly, the top ten make up over 0.45% of the sample.

Concerning this clone itself: What antigen it recognizes has not been identified. The input lacks base qualities; no much larger clone sits a single base away.

The chain is assembled from TRBV24-1 and TRBJ1-2; the central 7 bases match TRBD1. This TCR was sampled from a human donor who had COVID-19. Sample: CD4+ T cells from peripheral blood, taken after recovery from COVID-19. The CDR3 in this case is CATSDTGTVSGYTF. The sequenced DNA is TGTGCCACCAGTGATACCGGGACAGTTTCTGGCTACACCTTC.